This TCR beta chain was sequenced in a study of T cell responses to AZD1222 COVID-19 vaccine. This CDR3 has 14 amino acids. Germline V lookup: CDR1 SGHRS, CDR2 YFSETQ. V lost 1 base to trimming and J lost 3 bases, with 10 bases between them. Generated by immunoSEQ multiplex PCR, the TCRdb table keeps only in-frame clones and is missing some. The sample shows about 130,000 clones, approximately 90% of them seen only once. The sequence was collected from an adult in good health. The V and J genes are TRBV5-1 and TRBJ1-1, with D unclear. The specimen was peripheral blood, collected on day 0 of AZD1222 vaccination. CDR3 coding DNA: TGCGCCAGCAGCTTGTGGGCGCCGGACACTGAAGCTTTCTTT. This encodes CASSLWAPDTEAFF.